Below, 30 T cell receptor beta chains from the same sample are listed, as sequenced in a study of TIL therapy for anti-PD-1-resistant metastatic lung cancer. Noted time point: pre-treatment sample, taken before nivolumab and TIL therapy. The immunoSEQ assay was v3. Sequencing was performed with immunoSEQ multiplex PCR; in TCRdb, only in-frame clones are kept and a portion is missing. The table lists about 59,000 clones, 70% to 75% of them singletons, with around 1.7% in the top ten. This material consisted of blood, taken at baseline. Source of these receptors: a person between 25 and 80 years old with non-small cell lung cancer.

In this sample, this clone turned up a few times. This chain uses TRBV7-9 with TRBJ2-7; D uncertain. Between the trimmed V and J ends, which lost 4 bases and 9 bases, there was a span of 16 bases. The CDR3 sequence is 13 residues long. Germline CDR1 SEHNR, CDR2 FQNEAQ (reference sequence). The CDR3 loop reads CASSSPFVEVQYF. The DNA of the CDR3 is TGTGCCAGCAGCTCTCCCTTCGTGGAAGTGCAGTACTTC.

This clone was detected once. The rearrangement joins TRBV15 to TRBJ2-1; D not resolved. V lost 1 base, J lost 6 bases, and 13 bases lay in between. This CDR3 comprises 15 residues. Germline V lookup: CDR1 LNHNV, CDR2 YYDKDF (reference sequence). The CDR3 bases are TGTGCCACCAGCAGAGCCTATTCGACGTTCAATGAGCAGTTCTTC. It encodes CATSRAYSTFNEQFF.

The CDR3 sequence: CASSLGGADTEAFF. In DNA form, the CDR3 reads TGTGCCAGCAGCTTAGGGGGGGCTGACACTGAAGCTTTCTTT. This rearrangement joins TRBV7-9 to TRBJ1-1, with TRBD1 as a possible D gene (6 bases). Trimming removed 1 base at V and 3 bases at J, with 9 bases between. The CDR3 covers 14 residues. CDR1 SEHNR and CDR2 FQNEAQ come from the germline V gene (reference sequence).

This chain links TRBV27 with TRBJ2-1, with D perhaps matching TRBD2 (6 bases). The germline V gene encodes CDR1 MNHEY and CDR2 SMNVEV (reference sequence). V dropped 3 bases and J dropped 9 bases, with 12 bases sitting between them. This CDR3 has 13 residues. In nucleotides, the CDR3 is TGTGCCAGCAGTTTCTGGGGTAGCGGTGAGCAGTTCTTC. It codes for CASSFWGSGEQFF.

This chain uses TRBV7-2 with TRBJ1-3; a possible D gene is TRBD1 (5 bases). Trimming removed 3 bases from V and 0 bases from J, with 12 bases in between. CDR1 SGHTA and CDR2 FQGNSA come from the germline V gene. This CDR3 contains 16 residues. CDR3 DNA: TGTGCCAGCAGCTTGGAGGGGACCAACTCTGGAAACACCATATATTTT. Protein product: CASSLEGTNSGNTIYF.

This chain joins TRBV10-1 and TRBJ1-4; 12 bases map to TRBD1. Germline trimming cut 2 bases from V and 7 bases from J; bases unmatched to any gene: 2. There are 15 residues in the CDR3. Per germline, CDR1 WNHNN and CDR2 SYGVQD (reference sequence). The DNA of the CDR3 is TGCGCCAGCAGTGAGGGGACAGGGGGCAGTGAAAAACTGTTTTTT. Translation: CASSEGTGGSEKLFF.

The chain couples TRBV11-3 to TRBJ1-1; 8 bases map to TRBD1. Germline V lookup: CDR1 SGHNT, CDR2 YENEEA. The ends lost 7 bases at V and 4 bases at J; junction bases unmatched: 14. CDR3 length equals 16 residues. CDR3 sequence (DNA): TGTGCCAGCAAACGATTGACAGGGGCGGGGGGCACTGAAGCTTTCTTT. It is translated as CASKRLTGAGGTEAFF.

The V gene is TRBV9, the J gene TRBJ1-3; a weak D match, TRBD1 (6 bases). Germline CDR1 is SGDLS and CDR2 is YYNGEE. This CDR3 contains 12 residues. V was pared by 7 bases and J by 5 bases, with 10 bases between. The CDR3 here is CASSDRRNTIYF. Written as DNA, the CDR3 is TGTGCCAGCTCGGACAGAAGAAACACCATATATTTT.

V usage is TRBV4-3 and J usage is TRBJ2-7; D remains unclear. The V gene's germline CDR1 is LGHNA and CDR2 YSLEER. Trimming cost V 0 bases and J 2 bases, with 8 bases left between them. The CDR3 is made up of 14 amino acids. CDR3 amino acids: CASSQDTSTYEQYF. For the CDR3, the DNA is TGCGCCAGCAGCCAAGATACCTCAACCTACGAGCAGTACTTC.

The chain links TRBV19 to TRBJ2-4; D remains ambiguous. The CDR3 loop spans 13 amino acids. V lost 7 bases and J 9 bases, leaving 16 bases between the germline ends. The germline gives CDR1 LNHDA, CDR2 SQIVND (reference sequence). The CDR3 region has the DNA TGTGCCAGTACCCCGGAAGGCGGACGCATTCAGTACTTC. Amino acid sequence: CASTPEGGRIQYF.

J is TRBJ1-2 and V is TRBV5-6, with D possibly being TRBD1 (5 bases). This CDR3 is built from 16 residues. The V end lost 1 base, the J end lost 3 bases, and 16 bases lay between the germline ends. CDR1 is SGHDT, CDR2 YYEEEE, per germline. CDR3: CASSLLAGPLDYGYTF. CDR3 bases: TGTGCCAGCAGCTTGTTAGCGGGACCCTTGGACTATGGCTACACCTTC.

CDR3: CASSLRPSSGRLIHTQYF. In nucleotides, the CDR3 is TGTGCCAGCAGCTTGAGGCCCTCTAGCGGGAGATTGATTCATACGCAGTATTTT. The rearrangement joins TRBV5-5 to TRBJ2-3, with 10 bases aligning to TRBD2. The germline CDR1 and CDR2 sequences are SGHKS and YYEKEE (reference sequence). Germline trimming cut 1 base from V and 7 bases from J; bases unmatched to any gene: 15. The CDR3 sequence is 18 residues long.

The V and J genes are TRBV7-2 and TRBJ2-5; perhaps TRBD1 as D (5 bases). The CDR3 is 13 amino acids. CDR1 and CDR2 from the germline V gene are SGHTA and FQGNSA. V lost 1 base, J lost 5 bases, and 8 bases lay in between. In DNA form, the CDR3 reads TGTGCCAGCAGCTTAGTAGGGGTGGAGACCCAGTACTTC. This translates into CASSLVGVETQYF.

V gene TRBV7-8 combines with J gene TRBJ2-7, with D perhaps matching TRBD1 or TRBD2 (5 bases each). Germline V lookup: CDR1 SGHVS, CDR2 FQNEAQ. Deletions cut 5 bases from V and 2 bases from J, with 16 bases between. The CDR3 is 15 amino acids. CDR3 sequence reads: CASSPIRGVPYEQYF. Written as DNA, the CDR3 is TGTGCCAGCAGCCCGATAAGGGGAGTCCCCTACGAGCAGTACTTC.

The table lists this clone with a few counts. This rearrangement joins TRBV14 to TRBJ1-5; perhaps TRBD1 as D (5 bases). V was trimmed by 3 bases and J by 4 bases, leaving 13 bases between them. This CDR3 has 15 amino acids. In germline, CDR1 is SGHDN, CDR2 FVKESK. CDR3 protein: CASSQGPGRNQPQHF. DNA for the CDR3: TGTGCCAGCAGCCAGGGGCCGGGACGTAATCAGCCCCAGCATTTT.

This clone was recorded once. The gene calls are TRBV7-8 and TRBJ1-2; D is unresolved. Germline V gene lookup returns CDR1 SGHVS and CDR2 FQNEAQ. With 1 base removed from V and 7 bases from J, the gap between germline ends came to 13 bases. This CDR3 contains 14 residues. The CDR3, as DNA: TGTGCCAGCAGCTTAGACTCTTCTTGGAGTGGCTACACCTTC. Translation: CASSLDSSWSGYTF.

The chain recombines TRBV6-5 with TRBJ2-7; 7 bases are shared with TRBD2. Germline CDR1 MNHEY, CDR2 SVGAGI. The CDR3 sequence is 16 residues long. V lost 0 bases, J lost 2 bases, and 7 bases stayed unmatched. Written as DNA, the CDR3 is TGTGCCAGCAGTTACTCCTCGGGGGGAAAGGCCTACGAGCAGTACTTC. Protein: CASSYSSGGKAYEQYF.

This clone was detected a few times. This chain joins TRBV7-2 and TRBJ2-5, with D perhaps TRBD1 (6 bases). Trimming pared 8 bases from V and 4 bases from J, leaving 14 bases between. CDR3 length: 13 amino acids. The V gene's germline CDR1 is SGHTA and CDR2 FQGNSA. CDR3 sequence reads: CASGGQGRETQYF. The CDR3 coding sequence is TGTGCCAGCGGGGGACAAGGGCGAGAGACCCAGTACTTC.

For the CDR3, the DNA is TGTGCCAGCACTAGCGGGGGGGGAAAATACGAGCAGTACTTC. Translated: CASTSGGGKYEQYF. V is TRBV28 and J is TRBJ2-7; TRBD2 matches at 12 bases. Trimming removed 7 bases from V and 4 bases from J; junction bases left unmatched: 5. The CDR3 contains 14 residues. Germline lookup yields CDR1 MDHEN and CDR2 SYDVKM.

The chain joins TRBV9 to TRBJ1-1; no firm D call. Germline V gene lookup returns CDR1 SGDLS and CDR2 YYNGEE. V lost 3 bases and J lost 2, with 17 bases in between. The CDR3 covers 16 residues. In nucleotides, the CDR3 is TGTGCCAGCAGCGGATCCCGTACGGGAGGAAACACTGAAGCTTTCTTT. This codes for CASSGSRTGGNTEAFF.

The chain links TRBV27 to TRBJ2-4, with a weak D call TRBD2 (6 bases). Trimming removed 11 bases from V and 0 bases from J, with 23 bases in between. The germline CDR1 and CDR2 sequences are MNHEY and SMNVEV (reference sequence). This CDR3 spans 17 amino acids. This chain's CDR3 is CAGDFGGGVIAKNIQYF. The CDR3 DNA sequence: TGTGCCGGGGACTTTGGGGGAGGAGTAATAGCCAAAAACATTCAGTACTTC.

V usage is TRBV4-3 and J usage is TRBJ2-7, with TRBD2 matching over 9 bases. Germline lookup yields CDR1 LGHNA and CDR2 YSLEER. The CDR3 contains 15 residues. V lost 2 bases, J lost 0 bases, and 2 bases stayed unmatched. CDR3 nucleotides: TGCGCCAGCAGCCAATCTAGCGGGGCCTCCTACGAGCAGTACTTC. This gives the protein CASSQSSGASYEQYF.

J is TRBJ2-6 and V is TRBV5-1; D ambiguous. CDR1 and CDR2 from the germline V gene are SGHRS and YFSETQ. The CDR3 length is 14 residues. The V and J ends lost 5 bases and 0 bases respectively, with 6 bases between them. The CDR3 reads CASREVSGANVLTF. The DNA for the CDR3 is TGCGCCAGCAGGGAAGTCTCTGGGGCCAACGTCCTGACTTTC.

V gene TRBV7-9 combines with J gene TRBJ1-2; D call uncertain. The germline V and J ends were trimmed by 4 bases and 4 bases, with 10 bases remaining between them. The germline V gene encodes CDR1 SEHNR and CDR2 FQNEAQ (reference sequence). The CDR3 sequence is 13 residues long. For the CDR3, the DNA is TGTGCCAGCAGCTCGTCCGACCGCTATGGCTACACCTTC. Its translation: CASSSSDRYGYTF.

This chain uses TRBV2 with TRBJ2-2; D is perhaps TRBD1 (5 bases). Trimming removed 6 bases at V and 8 bases at J, with 13 bases between. CDR3 length: 13 amino acids. Germline V CDR1 and CDR2: SNHLY, FYNNEI. CDR3 nucleotide sequence: TGTGCCAGCAGCAAGCAGGGCTCAGGGGAGCTGTTTTTT. Protein sequence: CASSKQGSGELFF.

This clone was seen more than once but under ten times. The chain combines TRBV4-3 with TRBJ2-1, with a possible D match to TRBD2 (6 bases). Germline V gene sequence: CDR1 LGHNA, CDR2 YSLEER. V lost 0 bases, J lost 3 bases, and 12 bases lay in between. This CDR3 is built from 16 residues. The chain's CDR3 is CASSQDWRADYNEQFF. CDR3 DNA: TGCGCCAGCAGCCAAGATTGGAGGGCGGACTACAATGAGCAGTTCTTC.

V is TRBV7-2 and J is TRBJ1-1; D is perhaps TRBD1 (5 bases). This CDR3 is 14 amino acids long. Trimming removed 1 base at V and 4 bases at J, with 10 bases between. The V gene's germline CDR1 is SGHTA and CDR2 FQGNSA. As DNA, the CDR3 is TGTGCCAGCAGCTTAGTAGGGGCAACCACTGAAGCTTTCTTT. It specifies CASSLVGATTEAFF.

V and J are TRBV7-9 and TRBJ2-1, with 13 positions matching TRBD2. Trimming took 5 bases from V and 10 from J; bases not matched to a gene: 8. This CDR3 has 15 amino acids. Germline V gene sequence: CDR1 SEHNR, CDR2 FQNEAQ (reference sequence). Written as DNA, the CDR3 is TGTGCCAGCAGCCACCGACTAGCGGGAGGTCTGGAGCAGTTCTTC. As protein: CASSHRLAGGLEQFF.

This clone showed up just once. The chain is built from TRBV6-5 and TRBJ1-3; D is unclear. This CDR3 has 10 residues. CDR1 MNHEY and CDR2 SVGAGI come from the germline V gene. V was cut by 9 bases and J by 6 bases, with 6 bases left in between. The CDR3 loop is CASTENTIYF. The CDR3 DNA follows: TGTGCCAGTACAGAAAACACCATATATTTT.

This sequence joins TRBV21-1 and TRBJ2-3. TRBV21-1 is a listed pseudogene. The CDR3 is 15 amino acids. CDR3 sequence: CASSKVWSPTDTQYF. In nucleotides, the CDR3 is TGTGCCAGCAGCAAAGTTTGGTCTCCGACAGATACGCAGTATTTT.